The T cell receptor (beta chain) described here comes from a study of T cells after yellow fever vaccination. The overall study: The SMART-Seq v4 Ultra Low Input method served to prepare the low-cell-number fractions. Study-wide results and limits: A weaker secondary response peaked on day 5, the primary on day 15. Although most clonotypes did not, a small share appeared in both CD4 and CD8 compartments. After the booster, 96% of CD4 and 75% to 90% of CD8 primary-response clones were re-detected.

Each CDR3 protein is one row after TCRdb ran MiXCR on the 5' RACE reads. The table has some 670,000 distinct CDR3 sequences, around 12% seen once. Turning to this clonotype: The antigen remains undetermined.

CDR3 length equals 13 residues. The V gene's germline CDR1 is DFQATT and CDR2 SNEGSKA (reference sequence). Germline trimming cut 4 bases from V and 2 bases from J; bases unmatched to any gene: 3. This TCR was sampled from a man younger than 40 who received the YFV17D yellow fever vaccine. The chain recombines TRBV20-1 with TRBJ2-3; the match to TRBD2 covers 7 bases. Source: PBMCs, taken on the day of the yellow fever booster vaccination. This CDR3 reads CSAILADTDTQYF. The CDR3 DNA follows: TGCAGTGCTATTCTAGCGGACACAGATACGCAGTATTTT.